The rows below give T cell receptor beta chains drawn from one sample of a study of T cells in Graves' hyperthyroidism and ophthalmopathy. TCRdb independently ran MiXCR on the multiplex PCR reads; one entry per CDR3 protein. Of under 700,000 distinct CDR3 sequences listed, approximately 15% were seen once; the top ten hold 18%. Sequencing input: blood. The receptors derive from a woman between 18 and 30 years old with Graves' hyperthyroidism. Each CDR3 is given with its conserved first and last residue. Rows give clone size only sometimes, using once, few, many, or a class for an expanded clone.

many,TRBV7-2,CASSDLGPQYF
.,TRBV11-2,CASSEGVRSDTQYF
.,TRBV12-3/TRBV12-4,CASSAGTRETQYF
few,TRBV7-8,CASSSGSTGGTEAFF
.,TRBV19,CASSISREKLFF
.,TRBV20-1,CSADGGSGGPSTDTQYF
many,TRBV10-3,CAISLIQAYGYTF
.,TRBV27,CASRSMDEQYF
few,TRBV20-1,CSAKDYSGTYNEQFF
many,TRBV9,CASSVATRTDTQYF
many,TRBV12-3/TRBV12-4,CASSRGVNQYGYTF
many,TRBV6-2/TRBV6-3,CASSLDFSYNEQFF
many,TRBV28,CASSFLWGKTDTQYF
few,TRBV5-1,CASSLGLRFGTDTQYF
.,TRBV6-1,CASTHRRGGEKLFF
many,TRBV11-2,CASSLEEGGSWPQHF